The 23 T cell receptor beta chains reported below all come from one sample, sequenced in a study of blood T cell repertoires in COVID-19. The data were produced by immunoSEQ multiplex PCR, yet TCRdb's version contains in-frame clones alone and is incomplete. The profile shows roughly 180,000 clones, around 80% of them singletons. The sample taken for sequencing was PBMCs or T cells enriched from blood (not recorded which). The receptors derive from a man aged 60 to 75 who had been exposed to COVID-19.

The chain carries TRBV7-2 and TRBJ2-1; tentative D call: TRBD2 (6 bases). Germline V gene lookup returns CDR1 SGHTA and CDR2 FQGNSA. V lost 1 base and J lost 7, with 8 bases in between. The CDR3 consists of 13 residues. The CDR3 DNA reads as TGTGCCAGCAGCTTAGTAGCGGAAAATGAGCAGTTCTTC. This gives the protein CASSLVAENEQFF.

The chain is built from TRBV29-1 and TRBJ2-1, with a tentative D call TRBD2 (6 bases). CDR3 size: 12 residues. In germline, CDR1 is SQVTM, CDR2 ANQGSEA. V gave up 3 bases and J gave up 7 bases, with 10 bases separating them. The DNA of the CDR3 is TGCAGCGTTGAGGCAGGGAGGAATGAGCAGTTCTTC. Amino acids: CSVEAGRNEQFF.

This rearrangement joins TRBV7-8 to TRBJ2-1; a weak D match, TRBD2 (5 bases). The ends were cut back, 2 bases at V and 6 bases at J, with 14 bases in the middle. This CDR3 is built from 15 residues. Germline lookup yields CDR1 SGHVS and CDR2 FQNEAQ. This chain's CDR3 is CASSLLSRTGNEQFF. The CDR3 region has the DNA TGTGCCAGCAGCTTACTCTCGCGGACTGGCAATGAGCAGTTCTTC.

This clone came up a few times. The J gene is TRBJ2-7, the V gene TRBV7-9, with D tentatively TRBD1 (6 bases). The CDR3 has 14 residues. Germline V gene lookup returns CDR1 SEHNR and CDR2 FQNEAQ (reference sequence). V was shortened by 1 base and J by 5 bases, with 12 bases between the two germline ends. CDR3 nucleotides: TGTGCCAGCAGCTTAGGGGACAAACTCCACGAGCAGTACTTC. This encodes CASSLGDKLHEQYF.

A word on this clone: Other DNA sequences in the sample encode the same CDR3. The CDR3 loop reads CASSLDRYSNQPQHF. The CDR3 DNA follows: TGTGCCAGCAGCTTAGATCGTTATAGCAATCAGCCCCAGCATTTT. The chain couples TRBV11-2 to TRBJ1-5; no firm D call. The germline CDR1 and CDR2 sequences are SGHAT and FQNNGV. The CDR3 loop spans 15 amino acids. With 0 bases removed from V and 0 bases from J, the gap between germline ends came to 6 bases.

The J gene is TRBJ1-5, the V gene TRBV6-5, with D uncertain. V lost 4 bases, J lost 8 bases, and 18 bases lay in between. This CDR3 has 15 amino acids. Germline values: CDR1 MNHEY, CDR2 SVGAGI. This CDR3 is CASSSLGGVGKPQHF. Here the CDR3 DNA reads TGTGCCAGCAGTTCCTTGGGCGGGGTGGGAAAGCCCCAGCATTTT.

The chain couples TRBV4-3 to TRBJ2-7; 7 nucleotides agree with TRBD2. This CDR3 region has 15 residues. The J segment lost 2 bases and the V segment lost 5 bases, leaving 9 bases of the junction unmatched. From germline, CDR1 is LGHNA and CDR2 YSLEER. CDR3 nucleotide sequence: TGCGCCAGCAGCGAGGGCGGGGAGGGTGCCTACGAGCAGTACTTC. Its protein product is CASSEGGEGAYEQYF.

This chain joins TRBV12-5 and TRBJ2-1; no definite D call. The CDR3 contains 14 residues. The germline V gene has CDR1 LGHNT and CDR2 FRNRAP. Trimming removed 2 bases from V and 4 bases from J, with 9 bases in between. The CDR3: CASGLSGSYNEQFF. CDR3 in DNA: TGTGCTAGTGGTTTGTCCGGGTCTTACAATGAGCAGTTCTTC.

The chain combines TRBV2 with TRBJ2-7; tentatively, D is TRBD1 (6 bases). The CDR3 runs 14 residues. Germline-derived CDR1 and CDR2 are SNHLY and FYNNEI. The germline V and J ends were trimmed by 6 bases and 2 bases, with 14 bases remaining between them. The CDR3 sequence is CASSADSNAYEQYF. The CDR3, as DNA: TGTGCCAGCAGCGCGGACAGTAATGCCTACGAGCAGTACTTC.

V and J are TRBV28 and TRBJ1-1; no definite D call. This CDR3 contains 14 residues. Germline V gives CDR1 MDHEN, CDR2 SYDVKM. V shed 3 bases and J shed 4 bases, with 12 bases lying between them. Written as DNA, the CDR3 is TGTGCCAGCAGTTTCCCGCGGCTGGGCACTGAAGCTTTCTTT. Translating it yields CASSFPRLGTEAFF. The whole variable domain, remainder taken from reference TRBV28 and TRBJ1-1, is DVKVTQSSRYLVKRTGEKVFLECVQDMDHENMFWYRQDPGLGLRLIYFSYDVKMKEKGDIPEGYSVSREKKERFSLILESASTNQTSMYLCASSFPRLGTEAFFGQGTRLTVV.

J is TRBJ2-1 and V is TRBV5-4; tentative D call: TRBD2 (6 bases). V was trimmed by 3 bases and J by 6 bases, leaving 13 bases between them. Germline loops: CDR1 SGHNT, CDR2 YYREEE (reference sequence). The CDR3 is 14 residues long. The CDR3 DNA reads as TGTGCCAGCAGCTCGGGGGATGGGGCCAATGAGCAGTTCTTC. Translated: CASSSGDGANEQFF. The complete variable domain, with remaining parts taken from reference TRBV5-4 and TRBJ2-1, reads ETGVTQSPTHLIKTRGQQVTLRCSSQSGHNTVSWYQQALGQGPQFIFQYYREEENGRGNFPPRFSGLQFPNYSSELNVNALELDDSALYLCASSSGDGANEQFFGPGTRLTVL.

This clone occurred a few times. The chain's CDR3 is CSVERGSDEQFF. The CDR3 bases are TGCAGCGTTGAGAGAGGATCGGATGAGCAGTTCTTC. The rearrangement joins TRBV29-1 to TRBJ2-1, with D hard to call. V lost 3 bases and J lost 8, with 11 bases in between. The CDR3 is made up of 12 amino acids. Per the germline V gene, CDR1 is SQVTM and CDR2 is ANQGSEA.

V gene TRBV11-3 combines with J gene TRBJ1-1; 7 bases are a match to TRBD1. The CDR3 covers 16 residues. CDR1 and CDR2 (germline): SGHNT, YENEEA. Losses at the gene ends were 3 bases for V and 5 bases for J; bases not matched to a gene: 12. CDR3 sequence reads: CASSFNVAGGTTEAFF. CDR3 DNA: TGTGCCAGCAGCTTTAACGTGGCAGGGGGTACTACTGAAGCTTTCTTT.

The chain is built from TRBV7-2 and TRBJ2-5; D perhaps matches TRBD2 (6 bases). The ends were cut back, 5 bases at V and 4 bases at J, with 11 bases in the middle. This CDR3 comprises 13 residues. Germline lookup yields CDR1 SGHTA and CDR2 FQGNSA. In nucleotides, the CDR3 is TGTGCCAGCAGCCGTCTGGAGGGAGAGACCCAGTACTTC. It is translated as CASSRLEGETQYF.

This chain connects TRBV6-5 to TRBJ2-1; 9 bases agree with TRBD2. Germline V gene lookup returns CDR1 MNHEY and CDR2 SVGAGI. J gave up 4 bases and V 5 bases, and 6 bases lay outside the gene matches. The CDR3 has 15 amino acids. The CDR3 region is CASSPASGIYNEQFF. In DNA form, the CDR3 reads TGTGCCAGCAGTCCGGCTAGCGGGATTTACAATGAGCAGTTCTTC.

J is TRBJ2-1 and V is TRBV7-2; D perhaps matches TRBD2 (5 bases). From germline, CDR1 is SGHTA and CDR2 FQGNSA. The V and J ends lost 4 bases and 1 base respectively, with 11 bases between them. The CDR3 spans 15 residues. The CDR3: CASSSLARSYNEQFF. The DNA for the CDR3 is TGTGCCAGCAGCTCCTTAGCGAGGTCCTACAATGAGCAGTTCTTC.

CDR3 region: CASSLTGGNEQFF. The CDR3 DNA follows: TGTGCCAGCAGTTTGACAGGTGGCAATGAGCAGTTCTTC. V and J are TRBV28 and TRBJ2-1; D perhaps matches TRBD1 (6 bases). V dropped 3 bases and J dropped 6 bases, with 9 bases sitting between them. The germline V gene encodes CDR1 MDHEN and CDR2 SYDVKM. The CDR3 loop spans 13 amino acids.

The chain links TRBV29-1 to TRBJ2-7; D perhaps matches TRBD2 (6 bases). Germline assignment: CDR1 SQVTM and CDR2 ANQGSEA. The CDR3 is made up of 12 amino acids. The V gene lost 3 bases and the J gene lost 2 bases, with 8 bases spanning the gap. CDR3 region: CSVEEGAYEQYF. The DNA of the CDR3 is TGCAGCGTTGAGGAGGGTGCCTACGAGCAGTACTTC.

This clone was recorded a few times. The chain links TRBV29-1 to TRBJ2-7; 10 bases are shared with TRBD1. Trimming took 7 bases from V and 2 from J; bases not matched to a gene: 5. Germline V gene lookup returns CDR1 SQVTM and CDR2 ANQGSEA. The CDR3 extends over 13 amino acids. Here the CDR3 reads CSGVTGGPYEQYF. The DNA of the CDR3 is TGCAGCGGTGTGACAGGGGGCCCCTACGAGCAGTACTTC.

The chain carries TRBV6-5 and TRBJ2-1, with 10 bases aligning to TRBD2. Germline V gene data show CDR1 as MNHEY and CDR2 as SVGAGI. The CDR3 covers 15 residues. J gave up 6 bases and V 6 bases, and 8 bases lay outside the gene matches. In DNA form, the CDR3 reads TGTGCCAGCAGACCGGGACTAGCGTATTCCAATGAGCAGTTCTTC. It encodes CASRPGLAYSNEQFF.

This sequence joins TRBV29-1 and TRBJ2-7; maybe TRBD1 (6 bases). The CDR3 has 11 amino acids. Looked up from germline, CDR1 is SQVTM and CDR2 is ANQGSEA. V lost 3 bases and J lost 3, with 6 bases in between. CDR3 sequence: CSVDRGYEQYF. The CDR3, as DNA: TGCAGCGTTGACAGGGGCTACGAGCAGTACTTC.

The chain employs TRBV18 and TRBJ2-5; 7 nucleotides match TRBD2. CDR3 size: 15 residues. V shed 2 bases, J shed 1 base, and the junction held 4 bases outside the gene matches. Per germline, CDR1 KGHSH and CDR2 LQKENI. The CDR3 DNA sequence: TGTGCCAGCTCACCAGGGCGGGGGTTCCAAGAGACCCAGTACTTC. As protein: CASSPGRGFQETQYF.

The V and J genes are TRBV2 and TRBJ1-2, with D possibly matching TRBD1 (6 bases). V was clipped by 0 bases and J by 0 bases, with 17 bases between them. This CDR3 has 18 residues. In germline, CDR1 is SNHLY, CDR2 FYNNEI. The CDR3 DNA reads TGTGCCAGCAGTGAAGCGCTTCTTCAGGGGAGACCTAACTATGGCTACACCTTC. Its protein product is CASSEALLQGRPNYGYTF.